The entry that follows covers one T cell receptor beta chain sequence. Its binding antigen is unknown. It has no much larger one-base neighbor in the sample; base qualities were not kept. The data derive from a study of cytomegalovirus exposure and HLA in healthy donors (dated by TCRdb to between 2016 and 2019). With respect to the entire study: The 500 to 700 repertoires of the first cohort and the roughly 120 validation repertoires were produced on the same platform, according to a later analysis. The study was designed to test whether signatures of past pathogen exposure could be identified by cataloging public T cell receptors. Besides the first cohort of around 670 subjects, a separate validation cohort made up of roughly 120 different subjects was used. To predict cytomegalovirus infection status, the study brought together high-throughput TCR immunosequencing, statistical association of individual TCRs with disease status, and machine learning.

Libraries were constructed by the immunoSEQ multiplex PCR assay. From the authors' description of their analysis: A statistical classification framework was developed to diagnose cytomegalovirus status using the catalog of TCR beta chain sequences. TCRdb retrieved this table from immuneACCESS and kept in-frame rearrangements only. Not all clones are present; in checked studies, unresolved V genes account for under half, and no reason is known for the remainder. V and J calls and clone size are as listed in that table; D and trimming were resolved from the DNA. In this sample the table shows around 150,000 clones, roughly 86% of which occur a single time. 10% to 13% of the sample goes to the ten largest clones. The germline V gene yields SGHRS for CDR1 and YFSETQ for CDR2. V drops 0 bases and J drops 0 bases, leaving 6 bases in between. The CDR3 runs 14 residues from the cysteine to the phenylalanine. The kept DNA is CDR3 alone, 42 bases in frame from the first base.

Separate from the approximately 700-subject first cohort, the validation cohort of 120 subjects was the group to which the donors belonged. The research as a whole found: In a later analysis, TCRs clustered in the first cohort were found to also tend to co-occur in the approximately 120 validation repertoires, with 85% to 95% of cluster scores above 0. In the study, around 160 TCR beta chains were listed as associated with cytomegalovirus. The authors suggested that the approach could potentially be generalized to other disease states and immunological phenotypes. In both the original and validation cohorts, the classifier was reported to diagnose cytomegalovirus status with high specificity and sensitivity. Most TCR sequences were seen in very few donors, while some public TCRs were found in many individuals. In vitro tests confirmed that three of the cytomegalovirus-associated TCR beta chains recognize cytomegalovirus antigens. A later analysis had no HLA typing for the validation cohort, so co-occurrence there was scored across all 120 repertoires.

This sequence uses TRBV5-1 and TRBJ2-5, with the D gene too uncertain to name. The sequenced sample consisted of PBMCs. This sequence originates from a woman aged 18-29 years in good health and CMV-seropositive. The encoded CDR3 is CASSLALYQETQYF. The nucleotides read TGCGCCAGCAGCTTGGCACTGTACCAAGAGACCCAGTACTTC.